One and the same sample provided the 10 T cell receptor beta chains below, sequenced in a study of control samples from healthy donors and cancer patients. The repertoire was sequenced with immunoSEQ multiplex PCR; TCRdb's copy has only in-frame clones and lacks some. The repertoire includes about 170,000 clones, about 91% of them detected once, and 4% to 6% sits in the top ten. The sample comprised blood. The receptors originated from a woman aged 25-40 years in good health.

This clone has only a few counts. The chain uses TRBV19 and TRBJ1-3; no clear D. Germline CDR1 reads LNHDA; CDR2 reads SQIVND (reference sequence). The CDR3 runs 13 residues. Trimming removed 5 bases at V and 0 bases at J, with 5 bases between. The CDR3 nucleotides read TGTGCCAGTAGTCGGTCCTCTGGAAACACCATATATTTT. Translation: CASSRSSGNTIYF. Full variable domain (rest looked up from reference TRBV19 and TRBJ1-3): DGGITQSPKYLFRKEGQNVTLSCEQNLNHDAMYWYRQDPGQGLRLIYYSQIVNDFQKGDIAEGYSVSREKKESFPLTVTSAQKNPTAFYLCASSRSSGNTIYFGEGSWLTVV.

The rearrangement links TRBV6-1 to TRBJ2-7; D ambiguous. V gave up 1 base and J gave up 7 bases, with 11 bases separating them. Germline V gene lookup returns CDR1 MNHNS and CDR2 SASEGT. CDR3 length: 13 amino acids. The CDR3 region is CASSEGYRAEQYF. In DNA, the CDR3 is TGTGCCAGCAGTGAAGGGTACCGCGCGGAGCAGTACTTC.

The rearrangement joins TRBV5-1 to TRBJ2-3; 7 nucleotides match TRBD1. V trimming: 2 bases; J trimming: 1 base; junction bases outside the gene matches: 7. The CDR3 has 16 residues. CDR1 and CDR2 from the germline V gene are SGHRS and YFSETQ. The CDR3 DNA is TGCGCCAGCAGCTTTGACAGGGCCCAGGGCACAGATACGCAGTATTTT. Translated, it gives CASSFDRAQGTDTQYF.

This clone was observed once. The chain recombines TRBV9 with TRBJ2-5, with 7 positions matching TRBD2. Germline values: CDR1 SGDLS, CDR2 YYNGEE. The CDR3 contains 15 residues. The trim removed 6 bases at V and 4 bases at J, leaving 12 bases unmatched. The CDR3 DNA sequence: TGTGCCAGCACCGGGGAGGGCTGGGAGAGAGAGACCCAGTACTTC. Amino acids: CASTGEGWERETQYF. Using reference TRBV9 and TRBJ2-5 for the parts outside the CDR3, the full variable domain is DSGVTQTPKHLITATGQRVTLRCSPRSGDLSVYWYQQSLDQGLQFLIQYYNGEERAKGNILERFSAQQFPDLHSELNLSSLELGDSALYFCASTGEGWERETQYFGPGTRLLVL.

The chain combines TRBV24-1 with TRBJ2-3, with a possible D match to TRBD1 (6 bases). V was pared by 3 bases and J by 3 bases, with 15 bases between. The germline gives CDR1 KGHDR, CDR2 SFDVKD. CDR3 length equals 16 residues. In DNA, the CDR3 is TGTGCCACCAGTGATATAAGGGGGATAAAAACAGATACGCAGTATTTT. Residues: CATSDIRGIKTDTQYF.

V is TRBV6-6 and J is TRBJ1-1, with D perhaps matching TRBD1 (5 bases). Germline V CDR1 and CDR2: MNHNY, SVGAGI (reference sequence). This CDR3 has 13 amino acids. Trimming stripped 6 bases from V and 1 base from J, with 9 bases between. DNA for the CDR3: TGTGCCAGCAGCCCAGGGAAGAACACTGAAGCTTTCTTT. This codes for CASSPGKNTEAFF.

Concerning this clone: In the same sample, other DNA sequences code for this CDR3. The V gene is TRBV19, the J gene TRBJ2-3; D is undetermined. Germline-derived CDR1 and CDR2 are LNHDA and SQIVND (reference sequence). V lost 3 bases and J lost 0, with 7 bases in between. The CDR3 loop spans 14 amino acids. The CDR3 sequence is CASSIDRSTDTQYF. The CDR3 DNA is TGTGCCAGTAGTATCGACCGTAGCACAGATACGCAGTATTTT.

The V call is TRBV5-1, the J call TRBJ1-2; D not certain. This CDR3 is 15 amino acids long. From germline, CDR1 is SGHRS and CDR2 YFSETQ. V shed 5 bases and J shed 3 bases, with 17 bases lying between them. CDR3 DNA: TGCGCCAGCAGTCCGGGAGGTGTAGAGTACTATGGCTACACCTTC. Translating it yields CASSPGGVEYYGYTF.

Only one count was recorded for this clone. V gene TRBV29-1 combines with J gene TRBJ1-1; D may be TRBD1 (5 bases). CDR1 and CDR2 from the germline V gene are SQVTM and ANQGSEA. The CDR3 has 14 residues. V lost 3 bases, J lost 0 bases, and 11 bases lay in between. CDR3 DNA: TGCAGCGTTGATAGGGGCGGTATGAACACTGAAGCTTTCTTT. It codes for CSVDRGGMNTEAFF.

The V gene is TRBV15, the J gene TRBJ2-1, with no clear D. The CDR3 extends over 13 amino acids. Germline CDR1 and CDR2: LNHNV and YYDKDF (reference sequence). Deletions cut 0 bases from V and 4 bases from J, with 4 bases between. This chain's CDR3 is CATSREGYNEQFF. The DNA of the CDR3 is TGTGCCACCAGCAGAGAGGGGTACAATGAGCAGTTCTTC.